The 19 T cell receptor beta chains below were found in one sample sequenced in a study of blood T cell repertoires in COVID-19. Data came from immunoSEQ multiplex PCR; TCRdb stores just in-frame clones and leaves some out. The sample includes around 340,000 clones, about 92% of them seen just once. The sample taken for sequencing was peripheral blood. These TCRs come from a woman aged 55-70 years with COVID-19, enrolled during active disease.

This chain uses TRBV3-1 (or the pseudogene TRBV3-2) with TRBJ1-3, with a possible D match to TRBD1 (5 bases). CDR1 LGHDT and CDR2 YNNKEL come from the germline V gene (reference sequence). This CDR3 region has 14 residues. Trimming cost V 6 bases and J 1 base, with 10 bases left between them. In DNA, the CDR3 is TGTGCCAGCAGTCCTGGGGGGTCTGGAAACACCATATATTTT. Its protein product is CASSPGGSGNTIYF.

The CDR3 DNA sequence: TGTGCCAGCAGCTTATTCGGGGGGGACATTCAGTACTTC. Translation: CASSLFGGDIQYF. The rearrangement uses TRBV7-2 and TRBJ2-4; 8 nucleotides agree with TRBD2. The CDR3 runs 13 residues. V trimming: 2 bases; J trimming: 8 bases; junction bases outside the gene matches: 2. Germline assignment: CDR1 SGHTA and CDR2 FQGNSA.

J is TRBJ1-5 and V is TRBV6-5; 10 bases fit TRBD1. The CDR3 runs 15 residues. Losses at the gene ends were 6 bases for V and 5 bases for J; bases not matched to a gene: 7. Germline values: CDR1 MNHEY, CDR2 SVGAGI. The CDR3 is CASRRTGTGDQPQHF. The DNA of the CDR3 is TGTGCCAGCAGGCGCACCGGGACAGGGGATCAGCCCCAGCATTTT.

The gene calls are TRBV5-6 and TRBJ2-1; TRBD2 is a possible D gene (6 bases). The CDR3 contains 13 residues. Germline V gene data show CDR1 as SGHDT and CDR2 as YYEEEE. The V end lost 7 bases, the J end lost 7 bases, and 15 bases lay between the germline ends. DNA for the CDR3: TGTGCCAGCTTCAAAATTGGGGGGAATGAGCAGTTCTTC. Translated, it gives CASFKIGGNEQFF.

The V gene is TRBV4-2, the J gene TRBJ1-6; tentative D call: TRBD1 (6 bases). V was shortened by 6 bases and J by 5 bases, with 17 bases between the two germline ends. The length of the CDR3 is 16 residues. In germline, CDR1 is LGHNA, CDR2 YNFKEQ. In DNA, the CDR3 is TGTGCCAGCAGAGATTCTTCCGGGACAAATAATTCACCCCTCCACTTT. Translated, it gives CASRDSSGTNNSPLHF.

V is TRBV11-3 and J is TRBJ1-2, with 8 bases lining up with TRBD1. This CDR3 is 13 amino acids long. After removal of 5 bases from V and 4 bases from J, the junction contained 3 bases not matched to a gene. Germline V CDR1 and CDR2: SGHNT, YENEEA. The CDR3 bases are TGTGCCAGCAGCGCCGGACAGGGCTATGGCTACACCTTC. Translating it yields CASSAGQGYGYTF.

The chain joins TRBV18 to TRBJ1-1; D may be TRBD1 (5 bases). V gave up 5 bases and J gave up 4 bases, with 14 bases separating them. In germline, CDR1 is KGHSH, CDR2 LQKENI. The CDR3 loop spans 14 amino acids. This chain's CDR3 is CASSNLREGTEAFF. For the CDR3, the DNA is TGTGCCAGCTCAAACCTCAGGGAGGGCACTGAAGCTTTCTTT.

This chain links TRBV5-1 with TRBJ2-7; 7 nucleotides align to TRBD1. This CDR3 region has 12 residues. Germline V gene lookup returns CDR1 SGHRS and CDR2 YFSETQ. The ends lost 7 bases at V and 3 bases at J; junction bases unmatched: 4. CDR3 DNA: TGCGCCAGCCAGGGACAGTTCTACGAGCAGTACTTC. Its protein product is CASQGQFYEQYF.

This chain joins TRBV5-1 and TRBJ1-1; D is unclear. The V end lost 4 bases, the J end lost 6 bases, and 16 bases lay between the germline ends. CDR1 is SGHRS and CDR2 is YFSETQ in the germline V gene. The CDR3 totals 14 residues. The DNA for the CDR3 is TGCGCCAGCAGCCGAGAGGGTCCCACCCCTGAAGCTTTCTTT. Translation gives CASSREGPTPEAFF.

This clone was observed a single time. This chain uses TRBV15 with TRBJ1-2; TRBD1 might be the D (5 bases). The germline gives CDR1 LNHNV, CDR2 YYDKDF (reference sequence). The CDR3 extends over 15 amino acids. Trimming pared 1 base from V and 2 bases from J, leaving 11 bases between. In DNA form, the CDR3 reads TGTGCCACCAGCAGAGGGCTGGCAGGGAACTATGGCTACACCTTC. It yields the protein CATSRGLAGNYGYTF. The variable domain in full, completed from reference TRBV15 and TRBJ1-2, reads DAMVIQNPRYQVTQFGKPVTLSCSQTLNHNVMYWYQQKSSQAPKLLFHYYDKDFNNEADTPDNFQSRRPNTSFCFLDIRSPGLGDTAMYLCATSRGLAGNYGYTFGSGTRLTVV.

The V call is TRBV14, the J call TRBJ2-1; 8 nucleotides agree with TRBD2. Germline V CDR1 and CDR2: SGHDN, FVKESK. J was trimmed by 0 bases and V by 4 bases; bases with no gene match: 2. The length of the CDR3 is 15 residues. The DNA for the CDR3 is TGTGCCAGCAGCCCGCGGGGGGCCTCCTACAATGAGCAGTTCTTC. Protein sequence: CASSPRGASYNEQFF.

This clone has just one count. The chain uses TRBV20-1 and TRBJ2-3; no firm D call. The CDR3 extends over 12 amino acids. Looked up from germline, CDR1 is DFQATT and CDR2 is SNEGSKA (reference sequence). V lost 3 bases to trimming and J lost 4 bases, with 8 bases between them. CDR3 bases: TGCAGTGCTAGTCACGGGTCAGATACGCAGTATTTT. Its translation: CSASHGSDTQYF.

The chain recombines TRBV6-1 with TRBJ1-3; D uncertain. The CDR3 has 14 residues. V was clipped by 1 base and J by 2 bases, with 6 bases between them. Germline-derived CDR1 and CDR2 are MNHNS and SASEGT. CDR3 in DNA: TGTGCCAGCAGTGAAGGTGGCCCTGGAAACACCATATATTTT. Translated, it gives CASSEGGPGNTIYF.

The V call is TRBV15, the J call TRBJ2-2, with D possibly matching TRBD2 (6 bases). CDR1 and CDR2 (germline): LNHNV, YYDKDF (reference sequence). The V end was cut by 1 base, the J end by 3 bases, with 6 bases between. CDR3 length equals 14 residues. The CDR3 DNA is TGTGCCACCAGCAGAGGGGGGGACACCGGGGAGCTGTTTTTT. This sequence encodes CATSRGGDTGELFF.

The V and J genes are TRBV30 and TRBJ1-1, with 7 nucleotides matching TRBD1. In germline, CDR1 is GTSNPN, CDR2 SVGIG (reference sequence). The V and J ends lost 3 bases and 1 base, in that order; junction bases with no gene match: 5. The CDR3 spans 14 residues. DNA for the CDR3: TGTGCCTGGAGGCAACAGGGGACGAACACTGAAGCTTTCTTT. Protein: CAWRQQGTNTEAFF.

This chain links TRBV13 with TRBJ2-7; TRBD2 agrees at 7 bases. Trimming took 2 bases from V and 0 from J; bases not matched to a gene: 7. Germline V CDR1 and CDR2: PRHDT, FYEKMQ (reference sequence). The CDR3 is made up of 16 amino acids. The CDR3 loop reads CASSLIGGGTSYEQYF. In nucleotides, the CDR3 is TGTGCCAGCAGCTTAATCGGCGGGGGAACCTCCTACGAGCAGTACTTC. The whole variable domain, remainder taken from reference TRBV13 and TRBJ2-7, is AAGVIQSPRHLIKEKRETATLKCYPIPRHDTVYWYQQGPGQDPQFLISFYEKMQSDKGSIPDRFSAQQFSDYHSELNMSSLELGDSALYFCASSLIGGGTSYEQYFGPGTRLTVT.

V usage is TRBV5-8 and J usage is TRBJ2-7; possibly TRBD2 for D (6 bases). Trimming removed 3 bases from V and 0 bases from J, with 16 bases in between. This CDR3 region has 16 residues. CDR1 and CDR2 from the germline V gene are SGHTS and YDEGEE. The chain's CDR3 is CASSYSAGLYSYEQYF. CDR3 bases: TGTGCCAGCAGCTACAGTGCGGGACTTTACTCCTACGAGCAGTACTTC.

The chain joins TRBV7-2 to TRBJ2-3; 14 bases agree with TRBD2. Germline V CDR1 and CDR2: SGHTA, FQGNSA. Unmatched junction bases numbered 1, after V lost 4 bases and J lost 4 bases. The CDR3 is made up of 15 amino acids. CDR3 residues: CASSSGLAGADTQYF. The CDR3 bases are TGTGCCAGCAGCTCGGGACTAGCGGGAGCAGATACGCAGTATTTT.

The chain employs TRBV6-6 and TRBJ2-3; 12 nucleotides align to TRBD2. The CDR3 consists of 16 residues. Germline CDR1 MNHNY, CDR2 SVGAGI (reference sequence). The V gene end was trimmed by 4 bases and the J gene end by 3 bases; junction bases not matched to a gene: 5. CDR3 DNA: TGTGCCAGCAGTTCTAGCGGGGGGGCCAAAACAGATACGCAGTATTTT. The encoded protein is CASSSSGGAKTDTQYF.